This T cell receptor (beta chain) is drawn from a study of a mutant IDH1 vaccine in newly diagnosed glioma (dated by TCRdb to the early 2020s). Study-level background: Vaccination began 4-6 weeks after radiotherapy alone, or alongside temozolomide cycles in the chemotherapy-containing groups. Before enrollment, most patients had been given radiochemotherapy with temozolomide as standard therapy, while the rest had received either radiotherapy alone or temozolomide alone. Peripheral blood was collected at six visits: V03 (baseline), V05, V07, V10, V12 and V13. The week-35 safety follow-up was designated visit V12, and the week-47 end of study was designated visit V13. For exploratory analyses, roughly 25 treated patients had longitudinal TCRB deep sequencing done wherever samples were available. Of the 25 to 40 patients who were treated, approximately 60% were male and approximately 40% were female, and the mean age was around 40 years.

This clone has a single count. The specificity of this receptor is unknown. No base quality information exists; no much larger clone differs at one position. General study outcomes and caveats: PBMC samples for TCRB deep sequencing were selected based on availability. The authors stated that sample limitations prevented analyses of patient blood samples from being reproduced. Pseudoprogression seemed to be unrelated to changes in the top peripheral T cell clonotypes found by TCRB sequencing. Across multiple MHC alleles, vaccine-induced immune responses were seen in 90% to 95% of patients.

Preparation of the library involved the immunoSEQ multiplex PCR assay. Rearranged TCR beta chain sequences were amplified using the hsTCRB Kit according to the manufacturer's protocol. TCRB libraries were sequenced on an Illumina MiSeq. The paper's processing steps were these. Demultiplexing, trimming and gene mapping were performed with the kit vendor's proprietary platform. The clones in this table, taken by TCRdb from immuneACCESS, are in-frame only. Not every clone is retained; where verified, under half of the shortfall comes from an unresolved V gene, and the cause of the rest is unknown. That table furnishes V, J and clone size, whereas the DNA furnished D and trimming. This sample is represented by about 56,000 clones; 86% of them were singletons. The top ten clonotypes cover about 1.6% of the sample. The germline V gene specifies SGHRS as CDR1 and YFSETQ as CDR2. The junction shows trimming of 0 bases on V and 8 bases on J, plus 14 bases between the germline ends. CDR3 length: 14 amino acids, cysteine to phenylalanine. The entry retains the CDR3 DNA only, 42 bases that are in frame from base 1.

The sample's time point, from its label and the paper: week 35, safety follow-up. Each vaccine dose, consisting of 300 ug of a 20-mer mutant IDH1 peptide in Montanide, was administered subcutaneously with topical imiquimod. Patients were given eight vaccinations, in weeks 1, 3, 5, 7, 11, 15, 19 and 23, which matched visits V03 through V10. Newly diagnosed WHO grade 3 or 4 IDH1-mutant astrocytomas showing loss of nuclear ATRX were present in the donors. The samples were drawn from NOA16, a multicentre, single-arm, open-label phase I trial in Germany that tested a mutant IDH1 peptide vaccine in humans for the first time. Genomic DNA for TCRB sequencing was extracted from EDTA blood using the DNeasy Blood and Tissue Kit.

The receptor comes from a man aged 40-55 years with glioma. The source material was PBMCs, sampled from a glioma patient whose treatment included an IDH1 peptide vaccine. The sequence joins TRBV5-1 to TRBJ1-2; TRBD1 is a possible D gene, resting on 6 matching bases. The DNA sequence is given as TGCGCCAGCAGCTTGGGGGTGGCAGGGGACGGCTACACCTTC. Its protein product is CASSLGVAGDGYTF.